The text below deals with one T cell receptor beta chain. The data derive from a study of blood T cell repertoires in COVID-19. Germline CDR1 is GTSNPN and CDR2 is SVGIG (reference sequence). V dropped 1 base and J dropped 12 bases, with 13 bases sitting between them. The CDR3 has 13 residues. This table comes from immunoSEQ multiplex PCR, and its TCRdb copy is limited to in-frame clones, with some not included. The sample consists of a few hundred thousand clones, about four fifths of them appearing once. The receptor was derived from a woman aged 18-30 years with acute or convalescent COVID-19. Input material: peripheral blood. The V and J genes are TRBV30 and TRBJ1-6, with D possibly TRBD1 on 6 matching bases. The CDR3 bases are TGTGCCTGGAGTGGTTCGGGGGGCTTACCCCTCCACTTT. Its protein is CAWSGSGGLPLHF.